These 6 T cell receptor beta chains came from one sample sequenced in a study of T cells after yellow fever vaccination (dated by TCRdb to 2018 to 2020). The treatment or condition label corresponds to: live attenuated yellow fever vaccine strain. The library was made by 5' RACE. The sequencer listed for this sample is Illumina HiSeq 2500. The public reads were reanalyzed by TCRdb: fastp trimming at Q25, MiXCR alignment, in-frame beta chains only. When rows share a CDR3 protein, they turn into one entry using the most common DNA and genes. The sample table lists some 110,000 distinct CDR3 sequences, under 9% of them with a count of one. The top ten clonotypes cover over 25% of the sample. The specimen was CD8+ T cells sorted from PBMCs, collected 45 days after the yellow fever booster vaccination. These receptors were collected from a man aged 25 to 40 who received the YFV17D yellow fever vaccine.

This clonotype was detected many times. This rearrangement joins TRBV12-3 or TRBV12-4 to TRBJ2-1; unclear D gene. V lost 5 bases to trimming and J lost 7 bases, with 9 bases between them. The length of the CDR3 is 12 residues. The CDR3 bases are TGTGCCAGCAGTCTGCTAGAAAATGAGCAGTTCTTC. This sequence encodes CASSLLENEQFF.

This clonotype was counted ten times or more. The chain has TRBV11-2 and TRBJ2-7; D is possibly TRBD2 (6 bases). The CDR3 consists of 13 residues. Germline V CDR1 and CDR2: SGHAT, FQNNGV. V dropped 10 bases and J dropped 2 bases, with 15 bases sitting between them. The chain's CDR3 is CATAGGGTYEQYF. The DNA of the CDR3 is TGTGCCACCGCCGGTGGAGGGACCTACGAGCAGTACTTC.

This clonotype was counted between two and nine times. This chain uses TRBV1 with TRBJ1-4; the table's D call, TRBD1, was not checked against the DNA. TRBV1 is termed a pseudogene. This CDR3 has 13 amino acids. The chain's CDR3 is CTDRDRGSEKLFF. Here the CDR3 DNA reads TGCACAGACCGGGACAGGGGTTCTGAAAAACTGTTTTTT.

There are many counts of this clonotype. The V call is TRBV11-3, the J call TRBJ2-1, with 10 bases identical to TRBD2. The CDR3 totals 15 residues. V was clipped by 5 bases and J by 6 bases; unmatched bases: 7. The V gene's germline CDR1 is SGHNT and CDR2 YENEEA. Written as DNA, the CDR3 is TGTGCCAGCAGCCAACGAGCGGGAGGGGGCAATGAGCAGTTCTTC. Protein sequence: CASSQRAGGGNEQFF.

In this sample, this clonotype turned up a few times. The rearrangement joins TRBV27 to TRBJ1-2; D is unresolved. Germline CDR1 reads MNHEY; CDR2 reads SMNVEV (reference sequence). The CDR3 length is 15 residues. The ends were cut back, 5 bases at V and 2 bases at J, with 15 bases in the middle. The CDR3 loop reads CASSPNVGANYGYTF. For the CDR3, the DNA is TGTGCCAGCAGTCCCAACGTGGGAGCCAACTATGGCTACACCTTC.

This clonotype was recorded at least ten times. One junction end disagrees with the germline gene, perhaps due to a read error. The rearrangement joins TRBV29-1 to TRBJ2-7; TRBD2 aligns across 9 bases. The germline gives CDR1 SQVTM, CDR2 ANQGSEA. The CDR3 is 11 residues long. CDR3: CSVVVAGERFF. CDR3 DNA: TGCAGCGTTGTTGTAGCGGGGGAGCGGTTCTTC.